A single sample is the source of the 6 T cell receptor beta chains below, sequenced in a study of T cells after yellow fever vaccination. TCRdb ran MiXCR on the 5' RACE reads and lists one entry per CDR3 protein. Among some 300,000 distinct CDR3 sequences listed, roughly 8.7% were seen once. The starting material was CD4+ T cells sorted from PBMCs, obtained 5 days after the yellow fever booster vaccination. The receptors originated from a man aged 18 to 29 who received the YFV17D yellow fever vaccine.

The J gene is TRBJ1-6, the V gene TRBV10-3; D remains unclear. From germline, CDR1 is ENHRY and CDR2 SYGVKD. V dropped 3 bases and J dropped 0 bases, with 12 bases sitting between them. The CDR3 is 17 residues long. The CDR3 sequence: CAISDGGVGSYNSPLHF. The CDR3 DNA follows: TGTGCCATCAGTGATGGCGGAGTGGGCTCCTATAATTCACCCCTCCACTTT.

This clonotype came up many times. V is TRBV12-3 or TRBV12-4 and J is TRBJ2-4, with D perhaps assigned TRBD1 or TRBD2 (5 bases each). Between the trimmed V and J ends, which lost 6 bases and 7 bases, there was a span of 16 bases. The CDR3 runs 14 residues. The CDR3 DNA follows: TGTGCCAGCAGGGGGATGGGACCAGCGAACATTCAGTACTTC. Its protein is CASRGMGPANIQYF.

This clonotype was found a few times. The V and J genes are TRBV5-5 and TRBJ2-3; 7 bases align to TRBD1. Trimming removed 4 bases from V and 1 base from J; junction bases left unmatched: 12. This CDR3 contains 17 residues. CDR1 and CDR2 (germline): SGHKS, YYEKEE (reference sequence). The CDR3 sequence: CASSLTDRVWGTDTQYF. CDR3 in DNA: TGTGCCAGCAGCCTGACCGACAGGGTGTGGGGCACAGATACGCAGTATTTT.

The chain combines TRBV10-3 with TRBJ1-2; D not resolved. Trimming took off 2 bases at V and 1 base at J, with 5 bases between the two ends. Germline V gives CDR1 ENHRY, CDR2 SYGVKD. The CDR3 is 13 amino acids. The CDR3 sequence: CAISERDNYGYTF. CDR3 DNA sequence: TGTGCCATCAGTGAGAGGGATAACTATGGCTACACCTTC.

In its sample, this clonotype was seen a few times. The chain has TRBV5-1 and TRBJ1-2; 8 bases fit TRBD1. The CDR3 is 12 amino acids. In germline, CDR1 is SGHRS, CDR2 YFSETQ. Trimming removed 9 bases from V and 8 bases from J; junction bases left unmatched: 9. This CDR3 reads CATSQGARGYTF. DNA for the CDR3: TGCGCCACTTCCCAGGGGGCACGAGGCTACACCTTC.

In this sample, this clonotype turned up many times. CDR3: CASRPTLTSGGQFF. As DNA, the CDR3 is TGTGCCAGCAGGCCCACGCTGACTAGCGGGGGACAGTTCTTC. The rearrangement uses TRBV6-6 and TRBJ2-1, with TRBD2 identical over 12 bases. Germline V lookup: CDR1 MNHNY, CDR2 SVGAGI (reference sequence). This CDR3 has 14 amino acids. V was pared by 6 bases and J by 13 bases, with 10 bases of the junction left unmatched.